The 6 T cell receptor beta chains given below trace back to one sample, sequenced in a study of beta chain features in type 1 diabetes. Overall study findings and caveats: Shortening that was moderate but significant affected the TCRB CDR3s of Type 1 diabetes patients in all four CD4+ subsets.

Antigens of these TCRs are unknown. Reverse transcribing all isolated RNA meant expressed TCRB transcripts were sequenced. Repertoires were generated with immunoSEQ multiplex PCR, while TCRdb's copy carries only in-frame clones and drops some. The table includes about 180,000 clones, roughly 8% detected once. What was sequenced was central memory CD4+ T cells from blood. Receptors originate from a man younger than 30 with type 1 diabetes.

This chain uses TRBV7-2 with TRBJ1-2; D remains unclear. Germline-derived CDR1 and CDR2 are SGHTA and FQGNSA. CDR3 length equals 12 residues. The germline V and J ends were trimmed by 6 bases and 8 bases, with 13 bases remaining between them. CDR3 in DNA: TGTGCCAGCAGTTTATACAAAACCGGCTACACCTTC. It is translated as CASSLYKTGYTF.

In this sample, this clone turned up many times. J is TRBJ1-2 and V is TRBV29-1; D is ambiguous. Germline CDR1 and CDR2: SQVTM and ANQGSEA. The CDR3 has 11 residues. Trimming cost V 0 bases and J 6 bases, with 5 bases left between them. The CDR3 coding sequence is TGCAGCGTTGAAGAGGGCGATGGCTACACCTTC. Its protein is CSVEEGDGYTF.

V and J are TRBV6-1 and TRBJ2-7, with TRBD2 matching over 7 bases. Germline values: CDR1 MNHNS, CDR2 SASEGT. After removal of 1 base from V and 3 bases from J, the junction contained 12 bases not matched to a gene. CDR3 size: 17 residues. This chain's CDR3 is CASSEEQPGTIFYEQYF. The CDR3 DNA reads TGTGCCAGCAGTGAAGAACAGCCCGGGACTATCTTCTACGAGCAGTACTTC.

The V call is TRBV7-2, the J call TRBJ2-3, with a weak D call TRBD2 (6 bases). Trimming removed 1 base at V and 2 bases at J, with 13 bases between. Germline-derived CDR1 and CDR2 are SGHTA and FQGNSA. The length of the CDR3 is 16 residues. CDR3 sequence (DNA): TGTGCCAGCAGCTTAGAATGGAGCGGGCCCACAGATACGCAGTATTTT. Amino acid sequence: CASSLEWSGPTDTQYF.

The chain is built from TRBV7-2 and TRBJ2-2; TRBD1 agrees at 8 bases. The junction had 9 bases not matched to a gene; V was cut back by 5 bases and J by 4 bases. Germline V gene lookup returns CDR1 SGHTA and CDR2 FQGNSA. This CDR3 contains 16 residues. Here the CDR3 DNA reads TGTGCCAGCAGCCGAACGCAGGGGGCGGGCACCGGGGAGCTGTTTTTT. It is translated as CASSRTQGAGTGELFF.

This clone has only a few counts. Other DNA variants within this sample encode the same CDR3. This chain joins TRBV28 and TRBJ1-5, with 7 bases matching TRBD1. Unmatched junction bases numbered 3, after V lost 6 bases and J lost 4 bases. CDR1 and CDR2 (germline): MDHEN, SYDVKM. The CDR3 sequence is 13 residues long. CDR3 nucleotides: TGTGCCAGCAGCGGGGACAGTAATCAGCCCCAGCATTTT. The encoded protein is CASSGDSNQPQHF.